This passage covers 28 T cell receptor beta chains from one sample sequenced in a study of response to subunit inactivated influenza vaccine (dated by TCRdb to the late 2010s). Receptors were amplified or captured by RT-PCR. The listed sequencing device is Illumina HiSeq 2500. Starting from the raw public reads, TCRdb applied fastp trimming at Q25, assembled clones with MiXCR and retained in-frame beta chains. Rows matching on CDR3 protein sequence are summarized as one entry with the most common DNA and genes. The sample table records hundreds of thousands of distinct CDR3 sequences; about 15% of these occur just once. Approximately 10% of the sample rests with the top ten. The specimen was PBMCs from blood, collected 12 days after vaccination. The receptors shown here come from a man in his forties or fifties who received an inactivated influenza vaccine. Donor details come from another sample of the same person, matched by shared clones.

This clonotype has a count of ten or more. This sequence joins TRBV24-1 and TRBJ2-1; D gene uncertain. The CDR3 has 14 amino acids. The V gene lost 4 bases and the J gene lost 0 bases, with 6 bases spanning the gap. Per germline, CDR1 KGHDR and CDR2 SFDVKD. In DNA form, the CDR3 reads TGTGCCACCAGTGAAAAGACCTCCTACAATGAGCAGTTCTTC. Translation: CATSEKTSYNEQFF.

This clonotype was picked up a small number of times. V and J are TRBV13 and TRBJ2-5; the D is unclear. Germline V gene data show CDR1 as PRHDT and CDR2 as FYEKMQ (reference sequence). The CDR3 runs to 13 residues. Deletions cut 2 bases from V and 5 bases from J, with 9 bases between. The CDR3 region is CASSLNGEETQYF. The CDR3 region has the DNA TGTGCCAGCAGCTTAAATGGAGAGGAGACCCAGTACTTC. Full variable domain (missing parts from reference TRBV13 and TRBJ2-5): AAGVIQSPRHLIKEKRETATLKCYPIPRHDTVYWYQQGPGQDPQFLISFYEKMQSDKGSIPDRFSAQQFSDYHSELNMSSLELGDSALYFCASSLNGEETQYFGPGTRLLVL.

CDR3 in DNA: TGTGCCAGCAGCGCCCGAGGGACTAGCGGGGGGGATACGCAGTATTTT. Translating gives CASSARGTSGGDTQYF. This chain connects TRBV9 to TRBJ2-3; TRBD2 matches at 15 bases. J gave up 6 bases and V 3 bases, and 5 bases lay outside the gene matches. The germline gives CDR1 SGDLS, CDR2 YYNGEE. The CDR3 runs 16 residues.

This chain's CDR3 is CASSLAGLEVDTQYF. For the CDR3, the DNA is TGTGCCAGCAGCTTAGCGGGGCTAGAAGTAGATACGCAGTATTTT. The gene calls are TRBV7-8 and TRBJ2-3, with a possible D match to TRBD1 (5 bases). Germline CDR1 SGHVS, CDR2 FQNEAQ. The CDR3 has 15 amino acids. The ends were cut back, 0 bases at V and 5 bases at J, with 12 bases in the middle.

The CDR3 DNA sequence: TGTGCCAGCAGCTTGGAGGGTTCCAGTGAGTATTTT. Its translation: CASSLEGSSEYF. V and J are TRBV5-4 and TRBJ2-3; D is uncertain. V shed 0 bases and J shed 13 bases, with 12 bases lying between them. CDR1 is SGHNT and CDR2 is YYREEE in the germline V gene (reference sequence). The CDR3 totals 12 residues.

The V gene is TRBV4-2, the J gene TRBJ1-1; D remains ambiguous. V shed 0 bases and J shed 3 bases, with 11 bases lying between them. There are 15 residues in the CDR3. Germline V gives CDR1 LGHNA, CDR2 YNFKEQ. CDR3 sequence reads: CASSQDIGRDTEAFF. Here the CDR3 DNA reads TGTGCCAGCAGCCAAGATATTGGTAGGGACACTGAAGCTTTCTTT.

This chain joins TRBV3-1 and TRBJ2-2; D ambiguous. CDR1 is LGHDT and CDR2 is YNNKEL in the germline V gene (reference sequence). Trimming left V 3 bases short and J 1 base short, with 9 bases between. The CDR3 spans 15 residues. The CDR3 coding sequence is TGTGCCAGCAGCCATCGGCACTTGAACACCGGGGAGCTGTTTTTT. Translating gives CASSHRHLNTGELFF.

This sequence joins TRBV20-1 and TRBJ2-3; TRBD2 is a possible D gene (5 bases). V was clipped by 4 bases and J by 3 bases, with 14 bases between them. CDR3 length: 14 amino acids. Germline-derived CDR1 and CDR2 are DFQATT and SNEGSKA (reference sequence). CDR3 nucleotide sequence: TGCAGTGCTACCCGGGGTCTTGCAACAGATACGCAGTATTTT. This codes for CSATRGLATDTQYF.

This clonotype was counted between two and nine times. The genes are TRBV7-6 and TRBJ2-1; the D gene could be TRBD1 or TRBD2 (5 bases each). CDR3 size: 15 residues. From germline, CDR1 is SGHVS and CDR2 FNYEAQ. V was pared by 5 bases and J by 4 bases, with 15 bases between. The CDR3 coding sequence is TGTGCCAGCAGCCCCGGGGTGGGGCTATACAATGAGCAGTTCTTC. This encodes CASSPGVGLYNEQFF.

This chain connects TRBV15 to TRBJ2-3; D is undetermined. This CDR3 spans 12 amino acids. Trimming pared 0 bases from V and 7 bases from J, leaving 5 bases between. Germline CDR1 reads LNHNV; CDR2 reads YYDKDF (reference sequence). The CDR3 DNA is TGTGCCACCAGCAGAGATCGTTATACGCAGTATTTT. Its protein is CATSRDRYTQYF.

This clonotype was picked up a small number of times. The chain joins TRBV7-2 to TRBJ1-1; 7 bases are a match to TRBD1. V dropped 5 bases and J dropped 5; count of bases not matched to a gene: 5. CDR3 length equals 13 residues. Germline CDR1 SGHTA, CDR2 FQGNSA. The CDR3 region is CASSVDRDTEAFF. The CDR3 DNA reads as TGTGCCAGCAGCGTCGACAGGGATACTGAAGCTTTCTTT.

This clonotype turned up a few times. This sequence joins TRBV9 and TRBJ2-7; tentatively, D is TRBD2 (5 bases). V was clipped by 2 bases and J by 5 bases, with 23 bases between them. The germline V gene encodes CDR1 SGDLS and CDR2 YYNGEE. This CDR3 is 17 amino acids long. CDR3 sequence reads: CASSVSGGSRRFHEQYF. CDR3 DNA: TGTGCCAGCAGCGTTTCGGGTGGAAGTAGGAGGTTCCACGAGCAGTACTTC.

The chain has TRBV10-3 and TRBJ1-2, with D possibly TRBD1 on 5 matching bases. Per germline, CDR1 ENHRY and CDR2 SYGVKD. Trimming stripped 7 bases from V and 0 bases from J, with 15 bases between. This CDR3 has 15 residues. CDR3 amino acids: CAITSGPETNYGYTF. The CDR3 DNA reads as TGTGCCATCACTTCGGGGCCTGAAACTAACTATGGCTACACCTTC.

This clonotype was recorded a few times. The chain is built from TRBV7-9 and TRBJ1-5, with D perhaps matching TRBD1 (5 bases). The CDR3 consists of 14 residues. The V end lost 5 bases, the J end lost 3 bases, and 11 bases lay between the germline ends. From germline, CDR1 is SEHNR and CDR2 FQNEAQ (reference sequence). CDR3 protein: CASSETEFNQPQHF. The CDR3 nucleotides read TGTGCCAGCAGCGAGACAGAATTCAATCAGCCCCAGCATTTT.

CDR3 sequence: CASSFAEYNEQFF. CDR3 coding DNA: TGTGCCAGCAGTTTCGCAGAGTACAATGAGCAGTTCTTC. The rearrangement joins TRBV12-3 or TRBV12-4 to TRBJ2-1; no definite D call. The ends were cut back, 3 bases at V and 4 bases at J, with 7 bases in the middle. The CDR3 runs to 13 residues.

This clonotype appeared a few times. This chain links TRBV18 with TRBJ2-3; 10 nucleotides match TRBD2. Germline V CDR1 and CDR2: KGHSH, LQKENI. Unmatched junction bases numbered 6, after V lost 4 bases and J lost 2 bases. This CDR3 spans 16 amino acids. The CDR3 sequence: CASSLGLAVSTDTQYF. In DNA form, the CDR3 reads TGTGCCAGCTCACTCGGACTAGCGGTCTCCACAGATACGCAGTATTTT.

This clonotype was detected many times. The rearrangement joins TRBV20-1 to TRBJ2-3; D is ambiguous. CDR3 size: 14 residues. Germline V CDR1 and CDR2: DFQATT, SNEGSKA (reference sequence). The V gene lost 3 bases and the J gene lost 0 bases, with 10 bases spanning the gap. The CDR3 coding sequence is TGCAGTGCTAGGAGCCCGTCTAGCACAGATACGCAGTATTTT. Translation: CSARSPSSTDTQYF.

This rearrangement joins TRBV20-1 to TRBJ2-1, with 11 bases that match TRBD2. Germline CDR1 DFQATT, CDR2 SNEGSKA (reference sequence). The ends lost 0 bases at V and 6 bases at J; junction bases unmatched: 1. CDR3 length: 14 amino acids. CDR3 region: CSARDSGGANEQFF. CDR3 DNA: TGCAGTGCTAGAGATAGCGGGGGGGCCAATGAGCAGTTCTTC.

There are a few counts of this clonotype. The rearrangement links TRBV7-8 to TRBJ1-2, with 9 bases that match TRBD1. The CDR3 sequence is 15 residues long. Germline V gene lookup returns CDR1 SGHVS and CDR2 FQNEAQ. J was trimmed by 4 bases and V by 6 bases; bases with no gene match: 9. The CDR3 nucleotides read TGTGCCAGCAGTTCCACAGGGGGCGCGAGCTATGGCTACACCTTC. As protein: CASSSTGGASYGYTF.

This clonotype came up many times. V usage is TRBV10-3 and J usage is TRBJ2-7; 11 nucleotides line up with TRBD2. This CDR3 has 14 residues. The germline V gene has CDR1 ENHRY and CDR2 SYGVKD. V shed 7 bases and J 6 bases; nucleotides not matched to a gene: 8. The chain's CDR3 is CAIKELAGAGEQYF. CDR3 DNA sequence: TGTGCCATCAAGGAACTAGCGGGAGCGGGCGAGCAGTACTTC.

This clonotype was seen only a few times. The chain has TRBV7-2 and TRBJ1-3; no firm D call. Germline V gene sequence: CDR1 SGHTA, CDR2 FQGNSA. The CDR3 extends over 14 amino acids. V lost 5 bases and J 7 bases, leaving 15 bases between the germline ends. In DNA, the CDR3 is TGTGCCAGCAGCCTAGTTCCCGGAGGGAACACCATATATTTT. Translated: CASSLVPGGNTIYF.

This clonotype showed up just a few times. This chain uses TRBV20-1 with TRBJ2-2; 7 bases are a match to TRBD2. Trimming cost V 5 bases and J 3 bases; bases outside gene matches: 9. The CDR3 is 15 amino acids. CDR1 is DFQATT and CDR2 is SNEGSKA in the germline V gene (reference sequence). CDR3 in amino acids: CSAGPGRGYTGELFF. The CDR3 DNA reads as TGCAGTGCTGGCCCCGGGCGGGGGTACACCGGGGAGCTGTTTTTT.

The chain combines TRBV5-5 with TRBJ1-1; D remains unclear. The CDR3 spans 14 residues. Trimming left V 0 bases short and J 3 bases short, with 9 bases between. CDR1 SGHKS and CDR2 YYEKEE come from the germline V gene (reference sequence). CDR3 protein: CASSLARGYTEAFF. The CDR3, as DNA: TGTGCCAGCAGCTTGGCGCGGGGTTACACTGAAGCTTTCTTT.

The rearrangement joins TRBV5-6 to TRBJ1-2; D ambiguous. The CDR3 totals 11 residues. V gave up 3 bases and J gave up 8 bases, with 8 bases separating them. Per the germline V gene, CDR1 is SGHDT and CDR2 is YYEEEE. The CDR3: CASSSARGYTF. The CDR3 bases are TGTGCCAGCAGCTCCGCCCGAGGCTACACCTTC. Variable domain in full (rest from reference TRBV5-6 and TRBJ1-2): DAGVTQSPTHLIKTRGQQVTLRCSPKSGHDTVSWYQQALGQGPQFIFQYYEEEERQRGNFPDRFSGHQFPNYSSELNVNALLLGDSALYLCASSSARGYTFGSGTRLTVV.

A few counts support this clonotype. The rearrangement links TRBV28 to TRBJ2-7; D unclear. Germline CDR1 and CDR2: MDHEN and SYDVKM. The CDR3 is 15 residues long. The ends were cut back, 4 bases at V and 0 bases at J, with 13 bases in the middle. CDR3 in DNA: TGTGCCAGCAGTTCAGAGAGCCCCCCCTCCTACGAGCAGTACTTC. Amino acids: CASSSESPPSYEQYF.

The sample holds a few counts of this clonotype. The chain has TRBV15 and TRBJ2-7; 7 bases line up with TRBD2. J was trimmed by 6 bases and V by 0 bases; bases with no gene match: 8. The CDR3 is made up of 15 amino acids. The germline CDR1 and CDR2 sequences are LNHNV and YYDKDF (reference sequence). CDR3 nucleotide sequence: TGTGCCACCAGCAGAGAGCGGAGATCTAGCGGCGAGCAGTACTTC. Translating it yields CATSRERRSSGEQYF.

V is TRBV27 and J is TRBJ2-7; 10 bases align to TRBD2. Trimming took 3 bases from V and 4 from J; bases not matched to a gene: 9. The CDR3 runs to 16 residues. The V gene's germline CDR1 is MNHEY and CDR2 SMNVEV (reference sequence). The CDR3 DNA follows: TGTGCCAGCAGTTTCTTCCTCCCTAGCGGGGGATACGAGCAGTACTTC. Translating gives CASSFFLPSGGYEQYF.

The table lists this clonotype with many counts. The V and J genes are TRBV20-1 and TRBJ2-3; no firm D call. Germline-derived CDR1 and CDR2 are DFQATT and SNEGSKA (reference sequence). Trimming pared 3 bases from V and 4 bases from J, leaving 5 bases between. The CDR3 contains 11 residues. This CDR3 is CSASPADTQYF. DNA for the CDR3: TGCAGTGCTAGTCCTGCAGATACGCAGTATTTT.